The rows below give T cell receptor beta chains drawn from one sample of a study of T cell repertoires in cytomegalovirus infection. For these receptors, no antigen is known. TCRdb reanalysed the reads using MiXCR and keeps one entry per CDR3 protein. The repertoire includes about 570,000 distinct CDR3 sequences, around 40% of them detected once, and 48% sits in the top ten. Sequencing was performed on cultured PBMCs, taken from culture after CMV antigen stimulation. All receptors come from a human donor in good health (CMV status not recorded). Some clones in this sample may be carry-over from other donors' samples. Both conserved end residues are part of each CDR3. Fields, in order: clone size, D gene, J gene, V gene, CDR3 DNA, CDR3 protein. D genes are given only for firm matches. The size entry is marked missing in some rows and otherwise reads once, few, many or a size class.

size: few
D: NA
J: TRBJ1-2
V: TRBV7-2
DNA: TGTGCCAGCAGCTTAGTTTCCGGTCAGGGACACTATGGCTACACCTTC
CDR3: CASSLVSGQGHYGYTF

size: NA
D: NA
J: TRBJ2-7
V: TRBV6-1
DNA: TGTGCCAGCAGTGAACCTCCAGGGGGAGGCTACGAGCAGTACTTC
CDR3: CASSEPPGGGYEQYF

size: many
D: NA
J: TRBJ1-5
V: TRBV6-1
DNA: TGTGCCAGCTCGCGGGGATTCAATCAGCCCCAGCATTTT
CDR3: CASSRGFNQPQHF

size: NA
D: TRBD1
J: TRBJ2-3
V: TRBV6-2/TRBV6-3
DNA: TGTGCCAGCAGTGACGTGGGGACAGCCGCGGAAGATACGCAGTATTTT
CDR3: CASSDVGTAAEDTQYF

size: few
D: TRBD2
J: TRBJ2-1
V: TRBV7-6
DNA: TGTGCCAGCAGCTTCGTCGGGGCGGGAGAATTCAATGAGCAGTTCTTC
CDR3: CASSFVGAGEFNEQFF

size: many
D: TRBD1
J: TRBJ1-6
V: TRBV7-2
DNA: TGTGCCAGCAGCTTACGACAGGGGGCTGGTTCACCCCTCCACTTT
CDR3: CASSLRQGAGSPLHF

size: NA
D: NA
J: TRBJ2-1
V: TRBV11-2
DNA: TGTGCCAGCAGCTACTGGCGTAAGGGAAACAATGAGCAGTTCTTC
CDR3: CASSYWRKGNNEQFF

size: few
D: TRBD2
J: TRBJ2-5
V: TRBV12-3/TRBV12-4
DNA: TGTGCCAGCAGACCCGGACTAGCGGGAGATCGGGAGACCCAGTACTTC
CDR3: CASRPGLAGDRETQYF

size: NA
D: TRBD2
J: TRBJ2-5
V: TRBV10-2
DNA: TGCGCCAGCAGTACCTTCCCGACCGGGGGTAGCGGGGGGGCCACGGAGACCCAGTACTTC
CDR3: CASSTFPTGGSGGATETQYF

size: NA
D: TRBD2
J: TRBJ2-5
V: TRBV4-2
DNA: TGTGCCAGCAGCCCCTGGGAGCGGGGGGGCGTGACCCAGTACTTC
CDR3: CASSPWERGGVTQYF

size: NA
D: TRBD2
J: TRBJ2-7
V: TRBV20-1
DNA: TGCAGTGCCATATTACTAGCGGGAGCATCGTACGAGCAGTACTTC
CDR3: CSAILLAGASYEQYF

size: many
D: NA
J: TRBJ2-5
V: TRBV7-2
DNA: TGTGCCAGCAGCTTCACGGGGGCGGGGACGACCCAGTACTTC
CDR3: CASSFTGAGTTQYF

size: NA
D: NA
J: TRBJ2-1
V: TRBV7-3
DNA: TGTGCCAGCAGCCCCGTTGTGGCGGACACCTTTAACAATGAGCAGTTCTTC
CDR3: CASSPVVADTFNNEQFF

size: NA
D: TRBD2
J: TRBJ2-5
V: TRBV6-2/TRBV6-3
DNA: TGTGCCACCTCGGGGGGGTGGGAGACCCAGTACTTC
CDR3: CATSGGWETQYF

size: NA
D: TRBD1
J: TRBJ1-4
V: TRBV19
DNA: TGTGCCAGTAGTCAACTGGGACAGGTTTGGGAAAAACTGTTTTTT
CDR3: CASSQLGQVWEKLFF

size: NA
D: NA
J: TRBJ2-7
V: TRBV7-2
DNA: TGTGCCAGCAGCTGGGCGGCCAACTACGAGCAGTACTTC
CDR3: CASSWAANYEQYF

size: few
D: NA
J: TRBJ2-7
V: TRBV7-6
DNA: TGTGCCAGCAGCCAGACCTCATCGGGCGAGCAGTACTTC
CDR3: CASSQTSSGEQYF

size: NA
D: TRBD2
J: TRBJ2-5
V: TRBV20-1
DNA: TGCAGTGCTCGGCGGGGAGGGGTGGAGACCCAGTACTTC
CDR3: CSARRGGVETQYF

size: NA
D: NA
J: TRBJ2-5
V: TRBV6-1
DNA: TGTGCCAGCAGTTGGGGATTCAAAGAGACCCAGTACTTC
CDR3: CASSWGFKETQYF

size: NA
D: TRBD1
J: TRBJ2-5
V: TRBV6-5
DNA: TGTGCCAGCACGGACAGGGGGGTCGAGACCCAGTACTTC
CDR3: CASTDRGVETQYF

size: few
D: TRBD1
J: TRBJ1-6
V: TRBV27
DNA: TGTGCCAGCAGTTCGAAGTCCGGGACAGGTCTTTCACCCCTCCACTTT
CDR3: CASSSKSGTGLSPLHF

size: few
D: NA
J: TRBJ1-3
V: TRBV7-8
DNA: TGTGCCAGCAGCATCAGGCCTGGAAACACCATATATTTT
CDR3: CASSIRPGNTIYF